This T cell receptor beta chain derives from a study of PD-1 blockade in classical Hodgkin lymphoma (dated by TCRdb to 2019 to 2021). A note on the overall study: Nivolumab dosing was 3 mg/kg intravenously every 2 weeks, continuing until either disease progression or unacceptable toxicity. The study used TCR beta sequencing and CyTOF to define a peripheral blood immune signature of response to PD-1 blockade in classical Hodgkin lymphoma.

In light of the paper, this sample's time point label describes: cycle 1 day 1 (C1D1), immediately before nivolumab initiation. Every trial patient had relapsed after autologous stem cell transplantation, and cohorts A, B and C differed in prior brentuximab vedotin exposure. The trial cohort comprised some 60 patients with relapsed/refractory classical Hodgkin lymphoma whose best overall responses were complete response, partial response or progressive disease. In the multi-cohort phase II CheckMate 205 trial, trial patients received single-agent nivolumab. Best overall response was determined by an independent review committee according to the 2007 International Working Group response criteria. Trial PBMCs were obtained immediately prior to nivolumab initiation (C1D1) and on therapy at cycle 2 day 1 and cycle 4 day 1. After peripheral blood was drawn into 8 mL Vacutainer Cell Preparation Tubes, PBMCs were isolated by centrifugation and then cryopreserved.

The Qiagen DNeasy kit was used to extract genomic DNA both from unsorted PBMCs and from the negatively selected CD4+ and CD8+ fractions. Using primers that anneal to V and J segments, immunoSEQ multiplex PCR amplified the TCR beta CDR3 regions. A synthetic immune receptor repertoire was used to minimize amplification bias, and any residual bias was removed computationally once sequencing was done. For the original study's pipeline: Custom Python scripts were used to quantify repertoire diversity as the Shannon entropy index. The unsorted, CD4+ and CD8+ repertoires were each analyzed separately, with the exception of combined analyses, where CD4+ and CD8+ sequences were merged in silico. Clonal expansion was defined as at least a 2-fold frequency increase after treatment relative to C1D1, with a pseudocount of 0.5 for undetected baseline clones. Clones with 0 or 1 copy at C1D1 were classified as singleton clones, and clones with 2 or more copies were classified as non-singleton clones. By matching protein sequences in sorted samples from the same patient, clones expanded in unsorted samples were annotated as CD4+, CD8+ or unknown. Diversity changes from C1D1 to C4D1 were tested in paired samples using Wilcoxon tests. As stored in TCRdb, this immuneACCESS dataset retains in-frame rearrangements with V and J assigned. A fraction of the clones does not appear; measured against another copy, unresolved V genes explain less than half of the discrepancy, and the remainder lacks a known reason. V, J and clone size were drawn from that table, and D and trimming were deduced from the DNA. The sample table contains about 16,000 clones; only one count was recorded for roughly 68% of them. The ten largest clones add up to approximately 12% of the sample.

This clone registers as medium-sized (0.01 to 0.1%) within its sample. Its specific antigen is unknown. It has no much larger one-base neighbor in the sample; base qualities were not kept. Beyond this particular receptor, the publication reports: Patients starting nivolumab less than 1 year after ASCT had lower diversity and were excluded from later analyses to avoid confounding by immune reconstitution. Trial patients with a complete response had baseline diversity similar to that of newly diagnosed patients, while partial responders and progressors had significantly lower diversity. CD4+ but not CD8+ TCR diversity rose significantly by C4D1 (p=0.0027 vs p=0.16), most apparent in complete responders (p=0.02). Only a single clinical trial cohort was studied, and what caused the repertoire differences, possibly disease activity or prior therapy, remained undefined. Baseline TCR diversity was reported to be lower in newly diagnosed patients than in healthy donors and to be lower still in relapsed/refractory patients.

The specimen was peripheral blood mononuclear cells (PBMCs), collected at baseline. The origin of this receptor is a human donor with classical Hodgkin lymphoma.

Here the CDR3 is given as CASSAPFTDTQYF. The nucleotide sequence is TGTGCCAGCAGCGCACCCTTCACAGATACGCAGTATTTT. The chain is assembled from TRBV2 and TRBJ2-3, with the D gene uncertain. Measured from the cysteine to the phenylalanine, the CDR3 is 13 residues long. CDR3 DNA is the only sequence kept; it has 39 bases, read in frame from the first base. Cut back by 6 bases and 2 bases, the V and J ends lie 9 bases apart. Based on the germline V gene, the CDR1 and CDR2 sequences are SNHLY and FYNNEI.